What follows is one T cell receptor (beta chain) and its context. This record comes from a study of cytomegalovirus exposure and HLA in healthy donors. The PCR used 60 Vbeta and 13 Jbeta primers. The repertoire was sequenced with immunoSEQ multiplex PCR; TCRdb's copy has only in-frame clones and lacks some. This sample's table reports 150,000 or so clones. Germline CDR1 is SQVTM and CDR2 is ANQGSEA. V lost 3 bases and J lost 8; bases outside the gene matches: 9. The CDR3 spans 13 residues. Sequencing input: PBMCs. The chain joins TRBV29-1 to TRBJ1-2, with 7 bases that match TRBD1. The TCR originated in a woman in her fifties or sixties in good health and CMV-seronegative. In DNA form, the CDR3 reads TGCAGCGTTGACCCGAAGAGGGGGCACGGCTACACCTTC. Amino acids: CSVDPKRGHGYTF.